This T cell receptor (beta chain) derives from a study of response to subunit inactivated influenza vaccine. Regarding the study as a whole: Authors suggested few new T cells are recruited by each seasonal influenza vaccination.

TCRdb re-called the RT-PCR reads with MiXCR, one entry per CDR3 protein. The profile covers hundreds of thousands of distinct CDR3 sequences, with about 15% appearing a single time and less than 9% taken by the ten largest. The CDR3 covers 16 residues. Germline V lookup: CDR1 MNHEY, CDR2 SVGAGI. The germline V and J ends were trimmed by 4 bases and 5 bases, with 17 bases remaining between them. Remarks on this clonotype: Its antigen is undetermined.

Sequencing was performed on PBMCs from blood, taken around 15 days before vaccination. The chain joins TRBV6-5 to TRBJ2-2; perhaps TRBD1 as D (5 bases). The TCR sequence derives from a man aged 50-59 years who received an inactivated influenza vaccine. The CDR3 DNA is TGTGCCAGCAGTTCCCAGGGTGCCTGGGGTACCGGGGAGCTGTTTTTT. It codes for CASSSQGAWGTGELFF.